One TCR beta chain is described in this entry. The data originate from a study of blood T cell repertoires in COVID-19. Deletions cut 0 bases from V and 5 bases from J, with 17 bases between. This CDR3 is built from 16 residues. Per germline, CDR1 KGHSH and CDR2 LQKENI. The table came from immunoSEQ multiplex PCR; TCRdb's copy has only in-frame clones and leaves some out. The sample lists hundreds of thousands of clones; around 86% were seen once. The sequencing sample was made of peripheral blood. The chain recombines TRBV18 with TRBJ2-7; D might be TRBD1 (5 bases). The origin of this receptor is a woman in her thirties or forties who had recovered from COVID-19. CDR3 DNA sequence: TGTGCCAGCTCACCACCGGGTAGGGGTGAATTGAACGAGCAGTACTTC. This codes for CASSPPGRGELNEQYF.